The T cell receptor (beta chain) under discussion was sequenced for a study of blood T cell repertoires in COVID-19. The wider study: Donors in the United States, Italy and Spain gave samples during acute or convalescent COVID-19. Sample material is recorded as cDNA or gDNA derived from T cells, B-cell-depleted T cells, or PBMCs.

Original methodology: Estimation of nucleated cell counts relied on the amplification of reference gene primers. Generated by immunoSEQ multiplex PCR, the TCRdb table keeps only in-frame clones and is missing some. That table is the source of V, J and clone size, and D and trimming were worked out from the DNA. This table has about 65,000 clones, about 81% appearing once. The CDR3 is 15 amino acids. Germline V gives CDR1 SGHKS, CDR2 YYEKEE (reference sequence). V trimming: 4 bases; J trimming: 4 bases; junction bases outside the gene matches: 8. The sequencing sample was made of peripheral blood. This TCR was sampled from a man older than 75 with acute or convalescent COVID-19. The V call is TRBV5-5, the J call TRBJ1-2; 9 bases agree with TRBD1. The CDR3 sequence: CASSPGQGRTYGYTF. The DNA of the CDR3 is TGTGCCAGCAGCCCCGGACAGGGGAGGACCTATGGCTACACCTTC.